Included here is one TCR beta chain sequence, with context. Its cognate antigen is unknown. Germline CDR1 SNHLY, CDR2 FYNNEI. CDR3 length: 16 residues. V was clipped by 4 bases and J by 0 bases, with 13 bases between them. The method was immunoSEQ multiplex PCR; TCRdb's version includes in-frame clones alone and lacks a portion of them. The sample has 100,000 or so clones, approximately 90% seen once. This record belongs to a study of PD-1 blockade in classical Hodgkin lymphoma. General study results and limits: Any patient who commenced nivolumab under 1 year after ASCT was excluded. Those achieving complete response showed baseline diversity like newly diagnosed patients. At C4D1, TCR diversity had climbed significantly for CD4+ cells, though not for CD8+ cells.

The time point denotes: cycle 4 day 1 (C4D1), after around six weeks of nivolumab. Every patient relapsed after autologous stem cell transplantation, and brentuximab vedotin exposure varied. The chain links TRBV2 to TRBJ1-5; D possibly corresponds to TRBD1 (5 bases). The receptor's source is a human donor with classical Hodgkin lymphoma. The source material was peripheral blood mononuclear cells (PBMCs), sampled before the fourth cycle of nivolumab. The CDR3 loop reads CASSVGDWYSNQPQHF. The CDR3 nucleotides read TGTGCCAGCAGTGTCGGGGACTGGTATAGCAATCAGCCCCAGCATTTT.